One T cell receptor beta chain is described in this entry. This entry belongs to a study of T cells after yellow fever vaccination. V was pared by 3 bases and J by 8 bases, with 12 bases between. Germline V gives CDR1 KGHDR, CDR2 SFDVKD. This CDR3 has 13 residues. The study made its TCR cDNA through 5'RACE template switching. That step introduced a universal primer site along with UMIs. TCRdb recomputed calls from the 5' RACE reads with MiXCR, one row per CDR3 protein. Here the sample spans hundreds of thousands of distinct CDR3 sequences, around 10% being singletons. The chain links TRBV24-1 to TRBJ1-2; D call uncertain. This TCR came from a man younger than 30 who received the YFV17D yellow fever vaccine. Specimen: PBMCs, collected on the day of the first yellow fever vaccination. CDR3: CATSDEGRGGYTF. The DNA of the CDR3 is TGTGCCACCAGTGATGAAGGACGTGGGGGCTACACCTTC.